Each of the 3 T cell receptor beta chains below was sequenced from the same sample in a study of long-term antiretroviral therapy in people with HIV. Survey-level resolution applied to immunoSEQ assay v3.0. Sequencing was performed with immunoSEQ multiplex PCR; in TCRdb, only in-frame clones are kept and a portion is missing. The table lists about 30,000 clones, 70% to 85% of them singletons. The sequencing here drew on unsorted PBMCs, taken 3 years after starting antiretroviral therapy. Receptors were obtained from a middle-aged man with HIV.

The chain recombines TRBV5-4 with TRBJ2-5, with D perhaps matching TRBD1 or TRBD2 (5 bases each). V lost 0 bases and J lost 0, with 6 bases in between. Germline CDR1 SGHNT, CDR2 YYREEE (reference sequence). The CDR3 length is 14 residues. The CDR3 reads CASSLGGNQETQYF. The CDR3 region has the DNA TGTGCCAGCAGCTTGGGGGGGAACCAAGAGACCCAGTACTTC. Based on the CDR3 plus reference TRBV5-4 and TRBJ2-5, the full variable domain is ETGVTQSPTHLIKTRGQQVTLRCSSQSGHNTVSWYQQALGQGPQFIFQYYREEENGRGNFPPRFSGLQFPNYSSELNVNALELDDSALYLCASSLGGNQETQYFGPGTRLLVL.

The chain links TRBV29-1 to TRBJ2-2; D is unclear. V was trimmed by 1 base and J by 4 bases, leaving 4 bases between them. The CDR3 sequence is 12 residues long. Germline V gives CDR1 SQVTM, CDR2 ANQGSEA. CDR3 in DNA: TGCAGCGTTGAAGTTTTCACCGGGGAGCTGTTTTTT. Translating it yields CSVEVFTGELFF.

The chain carries TRBV5-6 and TRBJ1-1; 9 bases line up with TRBD1. Germline V gives CDR1 SGHDT, CDR2 YYEEEE. The CDR3 runs to 14 residues. Trimming at V came to 6 bases and at J to 0 bases, leaving 3 bases not matched to a gene. This CDR3 is CASTWDRVNTEAFF. CDR3 coding DNA: TGTGCCAGCACCTGGGACAGGGTGAACACTGAAGCTTTCTTT. The full variable domain, with the rest looked up from reference TRBV5-6 and TRBJ1-1, is DAGVTQSPTHLIKTRGQQVTLRCSPKSGHDTVSWYQQALGQGPQFIFQYYEEEERQRGNFPDRFSGHQFPNYSSELNVNALLLGDSALYLCASTWDRVNTEAFFGQGTRLTVV.